This TCR beta chain was documented in a study of T cell repertoires in cytomegalovirus infection. In the study overall: In public TCR beta signatures, there were indications of both CMV infection and matching HLA type.

TCRdb independently ran MiXCR on the reads; one entry per CDR3 protein. The table includes hundreds of thousands of distinct CDR3 sequences, 15% to 20% detected once. The length of the CDR3 is 15 residues. The V gene lost 6 bases and the J gene lost 2 bases, with 17 bases spanning the gap. This TCR came from a human donor in good health (CMV status not recorded). Some clones in this sample may be carry-over from other donors' samples. The gene calls are TRBV12-3 or TRBV12-4 and TRBJ2-7; a weak D match, TRBD1 (6 bases). Sequencing was done on a sample of PBMCs. CDR3 coding DNA: TGTGCCAGCAGCTTACGGATAGGGGGACCCTACGAGCAGTACTTC. Its protein is CASSLRIGGPYEQYF.